This T cell receptor (beta chain) emerged from a study of cytomegalovirus exposure and HLA in healthy donors. Background on the study: The study's early data release held roughly 90 million unique TCRs from HLA-typed donors. Assignment to the Caucasian-associated ancestry cluster applied to around four fifths of the approximately 380 genotyped donors. Regarding the study as a whole: Sequencing likely generated an artifact that appeared as a cluster of highly shared sequence variants. The only immune exposure information that was available was CMV serostatus.

Amplification used 60 Vbeta primers and 13 Jbeta primers. TCRdb's copy holds only in-frame clones and misses some; the assay was immunoSEQ multiplex PCR. There are more than 50,000 clones in the sample; about 65% occur only once, and around 25% lies in the top ten. V was clipped by 1 base and J by 3 bases; unmatched bases: 7. Germline lookup yields CDR1 SGHVS and CDR2 FNYEAQ. The CDR3 has 17 amino acids. As concerns this clone: The antigen remains undetermined.

The material sequenced was PBMCs. This receptor was taken from a man aged 50 or older in good health and CMV-seropositive. The chain combines TRBV7-6 with TRBJ2-3; 10 bases align to TRBD2. CDR3 in DNA: TGTGCCAGCAGCTTAGTTACAGCGGGGGGGCCGACAGATACGCAGTATTTT. Its translation is CASSLVTAGGPTDTQYF.